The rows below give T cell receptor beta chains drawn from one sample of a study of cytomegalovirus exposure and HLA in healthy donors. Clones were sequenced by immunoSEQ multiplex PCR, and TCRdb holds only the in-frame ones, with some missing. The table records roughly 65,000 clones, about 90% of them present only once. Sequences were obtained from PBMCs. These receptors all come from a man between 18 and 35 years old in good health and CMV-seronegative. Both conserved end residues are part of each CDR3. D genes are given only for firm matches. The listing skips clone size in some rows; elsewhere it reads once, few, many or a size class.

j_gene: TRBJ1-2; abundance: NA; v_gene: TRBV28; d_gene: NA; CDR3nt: TGTGCCAGCAGTTCGCTCGGTTTATATGGCTACACCTTC; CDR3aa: CASSSLGLYGYTF
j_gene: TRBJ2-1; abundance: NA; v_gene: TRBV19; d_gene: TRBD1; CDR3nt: TGTGCCAGTACATCTCGGGACAGGGGGCTTTACTCCTACAATGAGCAGTTCTTC; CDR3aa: CASTSRDRGLYSYNEQFF
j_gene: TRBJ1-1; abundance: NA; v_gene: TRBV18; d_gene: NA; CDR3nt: TGTGCCAGCTCAGCTAGCGGGGGTACTGAAGCTTTCTTT; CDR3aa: CASSASGGTEAFF
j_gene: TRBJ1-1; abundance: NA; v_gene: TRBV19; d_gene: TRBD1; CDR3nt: TGTGCCAGTAGTCCTGGGGACAGGGGGCATACTGAAGCTTTCTTT; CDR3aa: CASSPGDRGHTEAFF
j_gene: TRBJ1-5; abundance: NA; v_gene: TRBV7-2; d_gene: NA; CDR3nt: TGTGCCAGCAGCTTTACAGGGAGTAGCAGCAATCAGCCCCAGCATTTT; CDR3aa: CASSFTGSSSNQPQHF
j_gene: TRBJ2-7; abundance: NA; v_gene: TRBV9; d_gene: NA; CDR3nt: TGTGCCAGCAGTGAGATCCGAGGCGAGCAGTACTTC; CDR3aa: CASSEIRGEQYF
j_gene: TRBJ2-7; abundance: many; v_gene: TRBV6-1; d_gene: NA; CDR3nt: TGTGCCAGCAGTCGGGAGTCGGGCTCCTACGAGCAGTACTTC; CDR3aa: CASSRESGSYEQYF
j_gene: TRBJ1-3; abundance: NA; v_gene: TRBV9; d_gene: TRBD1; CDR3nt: TGTGCCAGCAGCGGGGACAGGGCTATCTCTGGAAACACCATATATTTT; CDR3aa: CASSGDRAISGNTIYF
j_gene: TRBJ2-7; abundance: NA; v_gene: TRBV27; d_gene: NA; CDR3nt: TGTGCCAGCAGTTTGCAGGGGTCCTACGAGCAGTACTTC; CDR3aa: CASSLQGSYEQYF
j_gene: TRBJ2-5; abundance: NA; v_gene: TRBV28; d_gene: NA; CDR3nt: TGTGCCAGCAGTGACCCGTCGACGGGGGACCAAGAGACCCAGTACTTC; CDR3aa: CASSDPSTGDQETQYF
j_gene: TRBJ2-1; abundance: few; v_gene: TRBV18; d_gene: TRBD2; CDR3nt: TGTGCCAGCTCACTAACGGAAGTTCGGGTAGCGGGACGATTTTACAATGAGCAGTTCTTC; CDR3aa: CASSLTEVRVAGRFYNEQFF
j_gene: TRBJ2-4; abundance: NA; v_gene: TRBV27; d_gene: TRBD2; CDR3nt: TGTGCCAGCAGTAGCTTGGGACTAGGGGAAAACATTCAGTACTTC; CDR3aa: CASSSLGLGENIQYF
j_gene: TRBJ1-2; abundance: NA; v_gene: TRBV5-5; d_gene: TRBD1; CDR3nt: TGTGCCAGCAGCTGGACAGGGACGGATGGCTACACCTTC; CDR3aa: CASSWTGTDGYTF
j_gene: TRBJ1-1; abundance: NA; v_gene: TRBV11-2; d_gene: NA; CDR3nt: TGTGCCAGCAGCTTAGGGGCCACTGAAGCTTTCTTT; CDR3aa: CASSLGATEAFF
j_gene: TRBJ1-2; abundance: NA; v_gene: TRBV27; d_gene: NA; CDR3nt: TGTGCCAGCAGTGACGACAGTAACTATGGCTACACCTTC; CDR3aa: CASSDDSNYGYTF
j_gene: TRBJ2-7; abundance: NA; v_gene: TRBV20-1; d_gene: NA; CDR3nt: TGCAGTGCTTCCGTAGTGGACGAGCAGTACTTC; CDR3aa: CSASVVDEQYF
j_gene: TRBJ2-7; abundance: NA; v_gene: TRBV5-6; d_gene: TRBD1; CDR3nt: TGTGCCAGCAGCTTAAAAGGGGGCCGGTACGAGCAGTACTTC; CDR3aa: CASSLKGGRYEQYF